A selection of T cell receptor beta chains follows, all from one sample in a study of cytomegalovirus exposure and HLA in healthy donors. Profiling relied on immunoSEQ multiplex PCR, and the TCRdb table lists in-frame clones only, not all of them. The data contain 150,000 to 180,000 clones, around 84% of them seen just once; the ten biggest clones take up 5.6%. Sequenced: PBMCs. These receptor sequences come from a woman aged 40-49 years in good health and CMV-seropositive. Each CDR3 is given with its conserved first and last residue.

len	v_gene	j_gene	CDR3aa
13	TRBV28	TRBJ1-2	CASSPGFSYGYTF
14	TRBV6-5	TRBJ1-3	CASSSLQGGNTIYF
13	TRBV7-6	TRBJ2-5	CASSPGRGQTQYF
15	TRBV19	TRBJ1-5	CASSMGGLNNQPQHF
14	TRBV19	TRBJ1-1	CATDSSRGKTEAFF
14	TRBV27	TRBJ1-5	CASSSLGGNQPQHF
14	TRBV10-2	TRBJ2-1	CASSTRGYDNEQFF
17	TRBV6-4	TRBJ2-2	CASRQLKGLAGNGELFF
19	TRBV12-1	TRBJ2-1	CASSSGLGAAGGGRNEQFF
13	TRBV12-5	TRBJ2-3	CASGERSTDTQYF
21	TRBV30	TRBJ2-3	CAWSVLGILAGGAPQIYTQYF
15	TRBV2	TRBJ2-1	CASSDLGGVDNEQFF
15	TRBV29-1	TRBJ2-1	CSFGLAGSSYNEQFF
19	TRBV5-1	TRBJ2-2	CASGVSGTGQRANTGELFF
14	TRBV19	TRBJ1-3	CASYRQGAGNTIYF
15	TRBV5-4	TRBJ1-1	CASSPGERVNTEAFF
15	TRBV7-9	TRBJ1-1	CASSRPGTGYAEAFF
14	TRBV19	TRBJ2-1	CASSQLLVSNEQFF
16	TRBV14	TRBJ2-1	CASSQLREGPGNEQFF
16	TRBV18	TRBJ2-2	CASSPSSGGEAGELFF
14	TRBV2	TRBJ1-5	CASRSGLGNQPQHF
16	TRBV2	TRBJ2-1	CASRGTGRGHHNEQFF
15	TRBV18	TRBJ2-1	CASSPLAEPNNEQFF
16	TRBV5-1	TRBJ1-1	CASSLGNLGGRTEAFF
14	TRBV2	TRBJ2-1	CASSTSGRADEQFF
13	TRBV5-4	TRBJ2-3	CASRQQGGDTQYF